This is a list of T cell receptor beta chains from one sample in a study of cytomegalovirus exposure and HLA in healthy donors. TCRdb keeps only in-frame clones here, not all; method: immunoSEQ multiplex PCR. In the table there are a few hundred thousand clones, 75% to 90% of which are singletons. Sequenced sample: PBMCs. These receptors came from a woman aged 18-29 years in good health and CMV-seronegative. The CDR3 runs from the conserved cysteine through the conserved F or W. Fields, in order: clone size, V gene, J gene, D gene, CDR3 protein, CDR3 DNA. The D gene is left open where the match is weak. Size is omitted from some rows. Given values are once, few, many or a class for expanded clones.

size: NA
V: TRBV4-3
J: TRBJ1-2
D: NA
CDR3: CASSQVGGGTGGYTF
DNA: TGCGCCAGCAGCCAAGTTGGCGGGGGGACTGGTGGCTACACCTTC

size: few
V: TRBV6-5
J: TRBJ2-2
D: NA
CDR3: CASRPTSVAGELFF
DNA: TGTGCCAGCAGACCGACTTCGGTCGCCGGGGAGCTGTTTTTT

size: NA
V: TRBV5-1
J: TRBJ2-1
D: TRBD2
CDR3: CASSLASFTSGRGEQFF
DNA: TGCGCCAGCAGCTTGGCCTCTTTTACTAGCGGGAGAGGTGAGCAGTTCTTC

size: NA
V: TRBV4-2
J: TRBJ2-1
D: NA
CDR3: CASSQSRVSGLYNEQFF
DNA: TGTGCCAGCAGCCAATCTCGAGTGAGCGGACTTTACAATGAGCAGTTCTTC

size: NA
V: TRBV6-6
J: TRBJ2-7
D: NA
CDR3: CASSTDDADEQYF
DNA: TGTGCCAGCAGTACCGACGATGCGGACGAGCAGTACTTC

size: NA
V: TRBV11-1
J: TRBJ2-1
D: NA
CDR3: CASSLRVTGGQFF
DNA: TGTGCCAGCAGCTTAAGGGTCACCGGGGGGCAGTTCTTC

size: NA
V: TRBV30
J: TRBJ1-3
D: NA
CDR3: CAWSAGGGNTIYF
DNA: TGTGCCTGGAGTGCGGGTGGTGGAAACACCATATATTTT

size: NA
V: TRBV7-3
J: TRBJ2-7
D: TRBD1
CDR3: CASSPRGGQGAEQYF
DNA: TGTGCCAGCAGCCCGCGAGGTGGACAGGGTGCCGAGCAGTACTTC

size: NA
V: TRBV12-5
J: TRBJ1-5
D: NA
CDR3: CASGYGTNSYQPQHF
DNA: TGTGCTAGTGGTTATGGGACAAATTCATATCAGCCCCAGCATTTT

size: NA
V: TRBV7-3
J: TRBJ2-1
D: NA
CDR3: CASSTFTNNEQFF
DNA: TGTGCCAGCAGCACCTTTACAAACAATGAGCAGTTCTTC

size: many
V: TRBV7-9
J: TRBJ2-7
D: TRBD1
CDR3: CATGDRSYEQYF
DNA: TGTGCCACCGGGGACAGGTCCTACGAGCAGTACTTC

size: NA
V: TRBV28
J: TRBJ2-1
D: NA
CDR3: CASSLEGTETYNEQFF
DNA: TGTGCCAGCAGTTTGGAGGGGACAGAGACCTACAATGAGCAGTTCTTC

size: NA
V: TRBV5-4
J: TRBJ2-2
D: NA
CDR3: CASSLESSAPRGGELFF
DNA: TGTGCCAGCAGCTTGGAGTCTAGCGCTCCCCGGGGCGGGGAGCTGTTTTTT

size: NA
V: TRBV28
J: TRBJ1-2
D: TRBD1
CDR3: CASSSSGGYGYTF
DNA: TGTGCCAGCAGTTCTTCAGGGGGCTATGGCTACACCTTC

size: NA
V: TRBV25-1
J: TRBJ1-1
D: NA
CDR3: CASSARVTEAFF
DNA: TGTGCCAGCAGTGCCCGGGTGACTGAAGCTTTCTTT

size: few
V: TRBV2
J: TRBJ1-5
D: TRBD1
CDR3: CASRWTGTLPQHF
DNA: TGTGCCAGCAGATGGACAGGGACTTTGCCCCAGCATTTT

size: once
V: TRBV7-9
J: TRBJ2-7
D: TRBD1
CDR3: CASSPPGQEYEQYF
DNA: TGTGCCAGCAGCCCACCGGGACAGGAATACGAGCAGTACTTC

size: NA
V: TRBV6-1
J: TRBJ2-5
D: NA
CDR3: CASSEISDSYQETQYF
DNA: TGTGCCAGCAGTGAAATAAGCGACAGTTACCAAGAGACCCAGTACTTC

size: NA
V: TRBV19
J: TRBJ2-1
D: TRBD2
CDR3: CASNLAGGPDEQFF
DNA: TGTGCCAGTAATCTAGCGGGAGGGCCGGATGAGCAGTTCTTC

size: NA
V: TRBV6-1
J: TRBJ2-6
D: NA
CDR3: CASSEVNSGANVLTF
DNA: TGTGCCAGCAGTGAAGTTAACTCTGGGGCCAACGTCCTGACTTTC

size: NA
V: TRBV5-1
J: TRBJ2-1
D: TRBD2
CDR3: CASSLPGGSYNEQFF
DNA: TGCGCCAGCAGCTTGCCGGGAGGGTCCTACAATGAGCAGTTCTTC

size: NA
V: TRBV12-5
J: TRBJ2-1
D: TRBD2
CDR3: CASGLVLLPLAGGSSYNEQFF
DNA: TGTGCTAGTGGTTTGGTACTACTGCCACTAGCGGGAGGGAGCTCCTACAATGAGCAGTTCTTC

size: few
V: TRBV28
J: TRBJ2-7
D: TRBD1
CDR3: CASSPGQDYEQYF
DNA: TGTGCCAGCAGCCCGGGACAGGACTACGAGCAGTACTTC

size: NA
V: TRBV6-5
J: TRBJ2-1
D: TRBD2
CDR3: CASSPGLAGGRQFF
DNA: TGTGCCAGCAGTCCCGGACTAGCGGGAGGAAGGCAGTTCTTC

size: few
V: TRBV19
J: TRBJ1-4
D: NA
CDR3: CASSIRGENEKLFF
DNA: TGTGCCAGTAGTATCCGCGGAGAGAATGAAAAACTGTTTTTT

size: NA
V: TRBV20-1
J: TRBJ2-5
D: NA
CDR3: CSASLSETQYF
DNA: TGCAGTGCTTCCCTATCAGAGACCCAGTACTTC